This T cell receptor beta chain came from a study of PD-1 blockade in classical Hodgkin lymphoma. Study outcomes and limitations: The authors have not defined what causes the repertoire differences, possibly disease activity or prior therapy. A reduction in baseline TCR diversity was reportedly seen in newly diagnosed patients relative to healthy donors.

Germline lookup yields CDR1 MNHNS and CDR2 SASEGT. There are 11 residues in the CDR3. Trimming stripped 6 bases from V and 8 bases from J, with 8 bases between. About this clone: Its target is unknown.

Clones were read by immunoSEQ multiplex PCR, and TCRdb kept only the in-frame ones, dropping some. The sample includes around 2,000 clones, roughly 77% of them seen just once. Time point denoted: newly diagnosed, previously untreated cHL patient sample. The investigators isolated CD8+ T cells from thawed PBMCs using magnetic negative selection. Comparison samples consisted of PBMCs from newly diagnosed, untreated classical Hodgkin lymphoma. The material sequenced was CD8+ T cells from blood. The sequence derives from a human donor with classical Hodgkin lymphoma. The chain carries TRBV6-1 and TRBJ1-3; D gene ambiguous. CDR3 protein: CASSLEYTIYF. DNA for the CDR3: TGTGCCAGCAGCCTTGAGTACACCATATATTTT.